The 20 T cell receptor beta chains below come from one sample, sequenced in a study of T cell changes during pregnancy in multiple sclerosis (dated by TCRdb to the late 2010s). Preparation of the library involved the immunoSEQ multiplex PCR assay. The immuneACCESS repertoire file appears here via TCRdb, limited to in-frame rearrangements. These files lack a portion of the clones; in checked studies, under half of the deficit traces to unresolved V genes, and the cause of the others is not known. The sample has about 110,000 clones on record, 85% to 95% of them singletons. 0.78% of the sample lies in the top ten. The material sequenced was peripheral blood, taken in the third trimester of pregnancy. These receptors all come from a female donor in good health, enrolled as a control in a pregnancy study.

The chain carries TRBV5-4 and TRBJ1-1, with 9 bases aligning to TRBD1. V trimming: 4 bases; J trimming: 3 bases; junction bases outside the gene matches: 10. Per germline, CDR1 SGHNT and CDR2 YYREEE (reference sequence). CDR3 length: 16 amino acids. CDR3 sequence reads: CASSPGQGSGDTEAFF. DNA for the CDR3: TGTGCCAGCAGCCCTGGACAGGGGAGTGGAGACACTGAAGCTTTCTTT.

The V call is TRBV7-9, the J call TRBJ1-2; no reliable D call. From germline, CDR1 is SEHNR and CDR2 FQNEAQ (reference sequence). The CDR3 runs 8 residues. Trimming pared 5 bases from V and 13 bases from J, leaving 5 bases between. The CDR3 bases are TGTGCCAGCAGCCCCGGCACCTTC. This translates into CASSPGTF.

CDR3 in DNA: TGTGCCAGCAGTTACAGACAGGGCCACGAGCAGTACTTC. The encoded protein is CASSYRQGHEQYF. The rearrangement uses TRBV6-5 and TRBJ2-7; 7 bases match TRBD1. In germline, CDR1 is MNHEY, CDR2 SVGAGI. CDR3 length equals 13 residues. V was pared by 2 bases and J by 5 bases, with 3 bases of the junction left unmatched.

The count of this clone is one. The CDR3 here is CASSEQGRGGYTF. CDR3 coding DNA: TGTGCCAGCAGTGAACAGGGAAGAGGTGGCTACACCTTC. V is TRBV6-1 and J is TRBJ1-2; possibly TRBD1 for D (5 bases). Per germline, CDR1 MNHNS and CDR2 SASEGT. This CDR3 is 13 amino acids long. V shed 2 bases and J shed 7 bases, with 11 bases lying between them.

The V gene is TRBV5-1, the J gene TRBJ2-3, with TRBD2 matching over 7 bases. Germline V gene lookup returns CDR1 SGHRS and CDR2 YFSETQ. The CDR3 totals 15 residues. Trimming took 4 bases from V and 4 from J; bases not matched to a gene: 9. The CDR3 loop reads CASSLFAGDADTQYF. In nucleotides, the CDR3 is TGCGCCAGCAGCCTTTTTGCGGGGGACGCAGATACGCAGTATTTT. Combining the CDR3 with reference TRBV5-1 and TRBJ2-3 gives the whole variable domain KAGVTQTPRYLIKTRGQQVTLSCSPISGHRSVSWYQQTPGQGLQFLFEYFSETQRNKGNFPGRFSGRQFSNSRSEMNVSTLELGDSALYLCASSLFAGDADTQYFGPGTRLTVL.

This chain connects TRBV19 to TRBJ2-3, with D possibly TRBD2 on 6 matching bases. V was cut by 4 bases and J by 2 bases, with 16 bases left in between. This CDR3 is built from 16 residues. Germline assignment: CDR1 LNHDA and CDR2 SQIVND (reference sequence). The DNA of the CDR3 is TGTGCCAGTAGTAACCGGGACTTTTCCCCCACAGATACGCAGTATTTT. It encodes CASSNRDFSPTDTQYF.

In this sample, this clone turned up once. V is TRBV2 and J is TRBJ2-2, with 7 bases that match TRBD1. V was clipped by 3 bases and J by 3 bases; unmatched bases: 4. Per germline, CDR1 SNHLY and CDR2 FYNNEI. The CDR3 contains 15 residues. CDR3 loop: CASSDDRVYTGELFF. The CDR3 DNA sequence: TGTGCCAGCAGTGACGACAGGGTCTACACCGGGGAGCTGTTTTTT.

The chain recombines TRBV28 with TRBJ2-3; no reliable D call. CDR1 MDHEN and CDR2 SYDVKM come from the germline V gene. The CDR3 sequence is 13 residues long. Trimming left V 6 bases short and J 0 bases short, with 7 bases between. CDR3 sequence reads: CASRFQSTDTQYF. The DNA of the CDR3 is TGTGCCAGCAGGTTCCAGAGCACAGATACGCAGTATTTT.

The gene calls are TRBV7-7 and TRBJ2-3, with D tentatively TRBD1 (6 bases). The CDR3 runs to 13 residues. CDR1 is SSHAT, CDR2 FNYEAQ, per germline (reference sequence). V gave up 6 bases and J gave up 5 bases, with 12 bases separating them. The CDR3 loop is CASSFQTGDTQYF. The CDR3 region has the DNA TGTGCCAGCAGTTTCCAGACAGGAGATACGCAGTATTTT. Full variable domain (missing parts from reference TRBV7-7 and TRBJ2-3): GAGVSQSPRYKVTKRGQDVTLRCDPISSHATLYWYQQALGQGPEFLTYFNYEAQPDKSGLPSDRFSAERPEGSISTLTIQRTEQRDSAMYRCASSFQTGDTQYFGPGTRLTVL.

The chain combines TRBV2 with TRBJ2-5, with 9 bases fitting TRBD2. The CDR3 runs to 15 residues. The junction had 4 bases not matched to a gene; V was cut back by 3 bases and J by 2 bases. Germline values: CDR1 SNHLY, CDR2 FYNNEI. This CDR3 reads CASSDRAGGQETQYF. For the CDR3, the DNA is TGTGCCAGCAGTGATCGGGCGGGGGGGCAAGAGACCCAGTACTTC. Filled out from reference TRBV2 and TRBJ2-5, the complete variable domain reads EPEVTQTPSHQVTQMGQEVILRCVPISNHLYFYWYRQILGQKVEFLVSFYNNEISEKSEIFDDQFSVERPDGSNFTLKIRSTKLEDSAMYFCASSDRAGGQETQYFGPGTRLLVL.

This clone appeared a single time. The V call is TRBV30, the J call TRBJ2-5, with TRBD2 identical over 11 bases. Germline-derived CDR1 and CDR2 are GTSNPN and SVGIG (reference sequence). V dropped 1 base and J dropped 4; count of bases not matched to a gene: 8. There are 16 residues in the CDR3. This CDR3 reads CAWSATLAGAAETQYF. The CDR3 nucleotides read TGTGCCTGGAGTGCTACACTAGCGGGGGCCGCAGAGACCCAGTACTTC.

V usage is TRBV6-1 and J usage is TRBJ1-2; the D gene is possibly TRBD1 (5 bases). The germline V gene has CDR1 MNHNS and CDR2 SASEGT. CDR3 length: 11 residues. Deletions cut 5 bases from V and 9 bases from J, with 10 bases between. CDR3 protein: CASSTQGRYTF. The CDR3, as DNA: TGTGCCAGCAGTACTCAGGGTCGCTACACCTTC.

The V gene is TRBV2, the J gene TRBJ1-2; 8 bases match TRBD1. The germline V gene has CDR1 SNHLY and CDR2 FYNNEI. CDR3 length: 14 amino acids. Trimming took 5 bases from V and 7 from J; bases not matched to a gene: 9. In DNA form, the CDR3 reads TGTGCCAGCAGTCCTTGGACAGGGAGGGGTGGCTACACCTTC. Its translation: CASSPWTGRGGYTF.

The chain has TRBV11-3 and TRBJ1-5, with D possibly TRBD1 on 5 matching bases. Germline V gene data show CDR1 as SGHNT and CDR2 as YENEEA. The CDR3 totals 16 residues. V was pared by 4 bases and J by 7 bases, with 20 bases between. In nucleotides, the CDR3 is TGTGCCAGCAGCTCCCTTATTGGCAGGGTAGTACAGCCCCAGCATTTT. Residues: CASSSLIGRVVQPQHF.

The V and J genes are TRBV5-1 and TRBJ1-6, with no clear D. Trimming removed 4 bases from V and 8 bases from J, with 13 bases in between. The CDR3 is made up of 14 amino acids. Germline V lookup: CDR1 SGHRS, CDR2 YFSETQ. The CDR3 DNA follows: TGCGCCAGCAGCGAGACTCTTGGGTATTCACCCCTCCACTTT. Encoded protein: CASSETLGYSPLHF.

The rearrangement links TRBV11-1 to TRBJ2-7; weak D call: TRBD2 (6 bases). V was shortened by 4 bases and J by 0 bases, with 16 bases between the two germline ends. This CDR3 is 16 amino acids long. Germline V CDR1 and CDR2: SGHAT, FQDESV (reference sequence). CDR3 loop: CASSWTTRTNSYEQYF. CDR3 DNA: TGTGCCAGCAGCTGGACTACCAGGACTAACTCCTACGAGCAGTACTTC.

V and J are TRBV19 and TRBJ2-5, with D perhaps TRBD1 (7 bases). The V gene's germline CDR1 is LNHDA and CDR2 SQIVND (reference sequence). V shed 4 bases and J shed 4 bases, with 16 bases lying between them. This CDR3 has 15 amino acids. The chain's CDR3 is CASSKGGGLVETQYF. CDR3 DNA: TGTGCCAGTAGTAAAGGAGGGGGCTTGGTAGAGACCCAGTACTTC.

V gene TRBV29-1 combines with J gene TRBJ1-2; 7 bases are a match to TRBD1. Trimming removed 6 bases from V and 3 bases from J; junction bases left unmatched: 4. This CDR3 contains 12 residues. Germline V gene sequence: CDR1 SQVTM, CDR2 ANQGSEA. Here the CDR3 reads CSVEGQYYGYTF. Here the CDR3 DNA reads TGCAGCGTAGAGGGACAGTACTATGGCTACACCTTC.

The chain links TRBV19 to TRBJ2-1; D not resolved. The V end lost 3 bases, the J end lost 2 bases, and 11 bases lay between the germline ends. Germline CDR1 LNHDA, CDR2 SQIVND (reference sequence). The CDR3 spans 15 residues. CDR3 bases: TGTGCCAGTAGTATTCTAATGACTCCCTACAATGAGCAGTTCTTC. Translated, it gives CASSILMTPYNEQFF.

This chain links TRBV4-2 with TRBJ2-3, with TRBD2 matching over 9 bases. The CDR3 length is 18 residues. Germline CDR1 reads LGHNA; CDR2 reads YNFKEQ. Trimming removed 0 bases from V and 3 bases from J; junction bases left unmatched: 10. This CDR3 is CASSQESMGGGATDTQYF. CDR3 in DNA: TGTGCCAGCAGCCAAGAATCGATGGGCGGGGGGGCAACAGATACGCAGTATTTT.